Below, one TCR beta chain is given with its context. Its antigen is currently unknown. The TCR beta CDR3 regions underwent amplification using RNA transcripts as the source. Using the HTBI primer set, a first-round RT-PCR was run on the TCR CDR3. TCRdb analysed the multiplex PCR reads with MiXCR anew, one entry per CDR3 protein. Among approximately 400,000 distinct CDR3 sequences listed, 15% to 19% were seen once. The data are from a study of T cells in Graves' hyperthyroidism and ophthalmopathy. Study-level points and caveats: Blood also held most thyroid clonotypes expanded beyond 0.001. By a 13 V-J model, ophthalmopathy was set apart from stable hyperthyroidism.

Patients aged 18 to 65 had newly diagnosed hyperthyroidism of under 2 months' duration. The blood sample was taken at first hyperthyroidism diagnosis, before any ophthalmopathy symptoms. Trimming took 2 bases from V and 3 from J, leaving 15 bases between them. CDR1 SQVTM and CDR2 ANQGSEA come from the germline V gene. CDR3 length: 15 amino acids. The chain joins TRBV29-1 to TRBJ2-3; maybe TRBD2 (6 bases). This TCR derives from a woman younger than 35 with Graves' hyperthyroidism that later progressed to Graves' ophthalmopathy. The sequencing sample was made of blood. CDR3 DNA sequence: TGCAGCGTTGAAAGCGTAGCGGAAGAGACAGATACGCAGTATTTT. Amino acid sequence: CSVESVAEETDTQYF.